A single T cell receptor beta chain is shown here with its context. Its antigen specificity is not known. Base-call qualities are not available, and no considerably larger clone is one nucleotide away. This specimen belongs to a study of T cell changes during pregnancy in multiple sclerosis (dated by TCRdb to the late 2010s). Study-wide context: The study looked at changes in the T cell repertoire across pregnancy in women with multiple sclerosis.

The trim is 2 bases for V and 2 bases for J, with a gap of 6 bases between the germline ends. The CDR3 measures 13 amino acids from cysteine to phenylalanine. Of the read, only the CDR3 DNA is kept; its 39 bases are in frame from base 1. CDR1 and CDR2 are read off the germline V gene (reference sequence) as SGHKS and YYEKEE. The library was made by the immunoSEQ multiplex PCR assay. What TCRdb holds here is the immuneACCESS table cut down to in-frame rearrangements. Part of the clones is not present; checked against another copy, under half of the missing clones reflect an unresolved V gene, and the others are unexplained. The sample includes 45,000 to 70,000 clones, with about 90% observed a single time. The ten most abundant clones make up roughly 2.7% of the sample.

The chain was built from TRBV5-5 and TRBJ2-3; the D gene is perhaps TRBD1, from 5 matching bases. The sequence was collected from a female donor in good health, enrolled as a control in a pregnancy study. The sequencing here drew on peripheral blood, taken in the third trimester of pregnancy. The CDR3: CASSFRVTDTQYF. In nucleotide form, the sequence is TGTGCCAGCAGCTTCAGGGTCACAGATACGCAGTATTTT.